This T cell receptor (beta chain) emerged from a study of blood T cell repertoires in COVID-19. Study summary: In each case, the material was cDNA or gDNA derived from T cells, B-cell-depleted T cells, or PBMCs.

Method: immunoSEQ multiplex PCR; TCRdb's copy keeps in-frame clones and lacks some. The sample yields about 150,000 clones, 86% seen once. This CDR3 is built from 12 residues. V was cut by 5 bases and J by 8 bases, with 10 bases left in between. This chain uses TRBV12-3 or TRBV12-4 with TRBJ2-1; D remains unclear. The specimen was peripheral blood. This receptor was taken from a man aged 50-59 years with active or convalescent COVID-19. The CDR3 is CASSKRRDEQFF. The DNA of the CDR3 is TGTGCCAGCAGTAAACGGAGAGATGAGCAGTTCTTC.